These T cell receptor beta chains were read from a single sample in a study of blood T cell repertoires in COVID-19. The assay was immunoSEQ multiplex PCR, and TCRdb's table has in-frame clones only and misses some. The sample contains approximately 350,000 clones, roughly four fifths of which appear only once. Sequencing was performed on PBMCs or T cells enriched from blood (not recorded which). These receptors all stem from a woman aged 45-60 years who had recovered from COVID-19. Both conserved end residues are part of each CDR3. A D gene is named only where the DNA matches it firmly. Size is omitted from some rows. Given values are once, few, many or a class for expanded clones.

>.|TRBV2|.|TRBJ1-6
TGTGCCAGCAGAGAGAGGACAGATAATTCACCCCTCCACTTT
CASRERTDNSPLHF
>once|TRBV3-1/TRBV3-2|.|TRBJ1-4
TGTGCCAGCAGCCAAGGCCAGGGTCGCGAAAAACTGTTTTTT
CASSQGQGREKLFF
>.|TRBV9|.|TRBJ2-7
TGTGCCAGCAGCACAAGGACAGACTCCTACGAGCAGTACTTC
CASSTRTDSYEQYF
>.|TRBV21-1|.|TRBJ2-7
TGTGCCAGCAGCAAAGTACTCGATGGGGGACAGGCCTACGAGCAGTACTTC
CASSKVLDGGQAYEQYF
>few|TRBV2|.|TRBJ1-1
TGTGCCACCGAAGGAGGGTTTAACACTGAAGCTTTCTTT
CATEGGFNTEAFF
>few|TRBV9|.|TRBJ2-1
TGTGCCAGCAGCGTAGCGGCCTACAATGAGCAGTTCTTC
CASSVAAYNEQFF
>.|TRBV7-2|TRBD1|TRBJ2-1
TGTGCCACCAGGGGACAGGCTAACAATGAGCAGTTCTTC
CATRGQANNEQFF
>.|TRBV19|.|TRBJ2-2
TGTGCCAGTAGTATTGAACAGGGCACCGGGGAGCTGTTTTTT
CASSIEQGTGELFF
>.|TRBV18|.|TRBJ1-2
TGTGCCAGCTCCGTAGGGGCGGGGGCGATCACGGATGGCTACACCTTC
CASSVGAGAITDGYTF
>.|TRBV21-1|.|TRBJ2-7
TGTGCCAGCAGCAATCTGACTAGCGGGGGGGGTTCGGTCTCCGAGCAGTACTTC
CASSNLTSGGGSVSEQYF
>.|TRBV15|.|TRBJ1-2
TGTGCCACCAGCAGAGGGCAAATGGGAGATGGCTACACCTTC
CATSRGQMGDGYTF
>.|TRBV19|TRBD2|TRBJ2-3
TGTGCCAGTAGTGCCCTAGCGGTAGGAGATACGCAGTATTTT
CASSALAVGDTQYF
>.|TRBV6-5|.|TRBJ1-5
TGTGCCAGCACCATGGAAGACATGAGCAATCAGCCCCAGCATTTT
CASTMEDMSNQPQHF
>.|TRBV6-2/TRBV6-3|.|TRBJ1-5
TGTGCCAGCAGTTCCCCGGGATATCAGCCCCAGCATTTT
CASSSPGYQPQHF
>few|TRBV12-3/TRBV12-4|.|TRBJ2-7
TGTGCCAGCAGACCTCTAACAGGGTACGAGCAGTACTTC
CASRPLTGYEQYF
>.|TRBV11-1|TRBD1|TRBJ1-1
TGTGCCAGCACCTACAGGGGCGCGGGGAACACTGAAGCTTTCTTT
CASTYRGAGNTEAFF
>.|TRBV7-3|TRBD1|TRBJ1-2
TGTGCCAGCAGCCAAGGGACAGGGGGTCTCGATGGCTACACCTTC
CASSQGTGGLDGYTF
>.|TRBV11-3|TRBD1|TRBJ1-2
TGTGCCAGCAGCTTAGATTTCCTCGGGGACAGCACCTATGGCTACACCTTC
CASSLDFLGDSTYGYTF
>once|TRBV19|.|TRBJ1-1
TGTGCCAGTAGTATAGGGGGCAACACTGAAGCTTTCTTT
CASSIGGNTEAFF
>.|TRBV9|TRBD1|TRBJ2-2
TGTGCCAGCAGCGTAGAAAGGGGGAAGGGGACAGCAAACACCGGGGAGCTGTTTTTT
CASSVERGKGTANTGELFF
>.|TRBV4-1|.|TRBJ2-3
TGCGCCAGCAGCCAAGATGGAGTGAATACGCAGTATTTT
CASSQDGVNTQYF
>few|TRBV11-2|.|TRBJ1-2
TGTGCCAGCAGCGTCGCAGGGTCCTATGGCTACACCTTC
CASSVAGSYGYTF
>.|TRBV4-1|TRBD2|TRBJ2-1
TGCGCCAGCAGCCAACATTTAGCGGGAGACTTGGGTGAGCAGTTCTTC
CASSQHLAGDLGEQFF
>.|TRBV30|.|TRBJ1-2
TGTGCCTGGGACAGGCCCCAGACCTATGGCTACACCTTC
CAWDRPQTYGYTF
>.|TRBV7-2|TRBD2|TRBJ2-3
TGTGCCAGCAGCTTAGCGGGGGGGAGCACAGATACGCAGTATTTT
CASSLAGGSTDTQYF
>.|TRBV29-1|TRBD1|TRBJ1-4
TGCAGCGTTGAAGTACAGGGGTATGAAAAACTGTTTTTT
CSVEVQGYEKLFF
>.|TRBV19|TRBD1|TRBJ1-5
TGTGCCAGTAGTTGGACAGGGGATAGCAATCAGCCCCAGCATTTT
CASSWTGDSNQPQHF
>.|TRBV27|TRBD1|TRBJ2-7
TGTGCCAGCAGTTTATGGGCCAGGGGGTACGAGCAGTACTTC
CASSLWARGYEQYF
>.|TRBV7-8|.|TRBJ1-1
TGTGCCAGCAGCCGGACAGAAATGAACACTGAAGCTTTCTTT
CASSRTEMNTEAFF
>.|TRBV6-2/TRBV6-3|.|TRBJ1-2
TGTGCCAGCAGTTACGGGCAGATAGATGGCTACACCTTC
CASSYGQIDGYTF
>once|TRBV6-5|TRBD1|TRBJ1-2
TGTGCCAGCAGCCTTACAGGGGGCCTTTCAAAAGGCTACACCTTC
CASSLTGGLSKGYTF
>.|TRBV6-5|.|TRBJ1-3
TGTGCCAGCAGTTCGACAACCGCCGGCGTCACCATATATTTT
CASSSTTAGVTIYF
>.|TRBV11-3|.|TRBJ2-2
TGTGCCAGCAGCTTAGATTATCCGTACACCGGGGAGCTGTTTTTT
CASSLDYPYTGELFF
>.|TRBV15|TRBD1|TRBJ2-2
TGTGCCACTTCCGGGACAGTGACCGGGGAGCTGTTTTTT
CATSGTVTGELFF
>.|TRBV29-1|.|TRBJ1-1
TGCAGCGTTGCCCAGGCCCGGAGGATGAACACTGAAGCTTTCTTT
CSVAQARRMNTEAFF
>.|TRBV14|.|TRBJ1-3
TGTGCCAGCAGCCAACTAACAGGGTTCTCTGGAAACACCATATATTTT
CASSQLTGFSGNTIYF
>.|TRBV5-1|.|TRBJ2-7
TGCGCCAGCAGCTTGGACAGGGTGTACGAGCAGTACTTC
CASSLDRVYEQYF
>.|TRBV25-1|TRBD2|TRBJ2-1
TGTGCCAGCAGTGATAGCGGGGGGTCCTACAATGAGCAGTTCTTC
CASSDSGGSYNEQFF
>.|TRBV18|.|TRBJ1-1
TGTGCCAGCTCCAAAGAGAGTTATGAAGCTTTCTTT
CASSKESYEAFF
>.|TRBV15|.|TRBJ2-7
TGTGCCACCAGCAGAGACAGGTCGTATAGGTCCTACGAGCAGTACTTC
CATSRDRSYRSYEQYF
>.|TRBV19|.|TRBJ1-2
TGTGCCAGTAGTATAACCCCAGGGATGAGTGCGGGCTACACCTTC
CASSITPGMSAGYTF
>.|TRBV28|.|TRBJ1-1
TGTGCCAGCAGTTTAGATGTGGGGGGCACTGAAGCTTTCTTT
CASSLDVGGTEAFF
>.|TRBV19|TRBD1|TRBJ2-1
TGTGCCAGTAGTATAGATCTGGGAGCGGGACAGGGGAGTTACAATGAGCAGTTCTTC
CASSIDLGAGQGSYNEQFF
>.|TRBV6-2/TRBV6-3|.|TRBJ2-7
TGTGCCAGCAGTTCCGGACTGATCTACGAGCAGTACTTC
CASSSGLIYEQYF
>.|TRBV4-2|.|TRBJ1-1
TGTGCCAGCAGCCAAGTATCGGGGAACACTGAAGCTTTCTTT
CASSQVSGNTEAFF
>.|TRBV6-2/TRBV6-3|.|TRBJ1-2
TGTGCCAGCAGTTACTTTCCAACTGCTAACTATGGCTACACCTTC
CASSYFPTANYGYTF
>.|TRBV7-9|.|TRBJ2-2
TGTGCCAGCAGCCAGCTACCCGGACTCAACACCGGGGAGCTGTTTTTT
CASSQLPGLNTGELFF
>.|TRBV5-1|TRBD1|TRBJ1-1
TGCGCCAGCAGCTTGCAGGGGGGATTGAACACTGAAGCTTTCTTT
CASSLQGGLNTEAFF
>.|TRBV6-2/TRBV6-3|.|TRBJ1-2
TGTGCCAGCAGTCTCTTGCCAAGGGAGGACTATGGCTACACCTTC
CASSLLPREDYGYTF
>.|TRBV13|TRBD2|TRBJ2-7
TGTGCCAGCAGCCGAGAGGTGGCGGGAGAGGCCTACGAGCAGTACTTC
CASSREVAGEAYEQYF
>.|TRBV4-1|TRBD2|TRBJ2-7
TGCGCCAGCAGCCTTATTCTAGCGGGGTCCTACGAGCAGTACTTC
CASSLILAGSYEQYF
>.|TRBV2|.|TRBJ1-5
TGTGCCAGCAGTGAACAGCGGCCCGCTTATCAGCCCCAGCATTTT
CASSEQRPAYQPQHF
>.|TRBV5-3|.|TRBJ1-1
TGTGCCAGAAGCTTTGGGGGGTTCCCTGAAGCTTTCTTT
CARSFGGFPEAFF